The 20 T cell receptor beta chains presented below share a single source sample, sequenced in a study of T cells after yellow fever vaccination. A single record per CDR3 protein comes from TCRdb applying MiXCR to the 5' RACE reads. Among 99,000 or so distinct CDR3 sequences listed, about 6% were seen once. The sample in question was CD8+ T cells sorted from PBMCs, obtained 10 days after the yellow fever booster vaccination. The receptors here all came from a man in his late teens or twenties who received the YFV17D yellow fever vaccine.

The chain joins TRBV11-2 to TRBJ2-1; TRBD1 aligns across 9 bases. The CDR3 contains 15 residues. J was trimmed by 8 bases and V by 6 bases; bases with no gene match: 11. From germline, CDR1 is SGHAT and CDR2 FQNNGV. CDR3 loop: CASRTTDRGEDEQFF. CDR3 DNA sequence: TGTGCCAGCAGGACAACCGACAGGGGGGAGGATGAGCAGTTCTTC.

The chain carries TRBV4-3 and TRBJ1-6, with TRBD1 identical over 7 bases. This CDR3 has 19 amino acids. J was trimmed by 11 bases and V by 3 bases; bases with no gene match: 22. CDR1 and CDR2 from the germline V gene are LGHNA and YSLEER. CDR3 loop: CASSQGLPTRTGDFPPLHF. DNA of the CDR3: TGCGCCAGCAGCCAGGGTCTTCCAACCCGGACAGGAGATTTTCCACCCCTCCACTTT.

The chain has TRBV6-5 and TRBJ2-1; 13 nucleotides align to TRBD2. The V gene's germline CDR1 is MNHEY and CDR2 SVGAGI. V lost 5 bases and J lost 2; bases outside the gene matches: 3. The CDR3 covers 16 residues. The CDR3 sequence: CASSKTSGGAYNEQFF. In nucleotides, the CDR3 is TGTGCCAGCAGTAAAACTAGCGGGGGGGCCTACAATGAGCAGTTCTTC.

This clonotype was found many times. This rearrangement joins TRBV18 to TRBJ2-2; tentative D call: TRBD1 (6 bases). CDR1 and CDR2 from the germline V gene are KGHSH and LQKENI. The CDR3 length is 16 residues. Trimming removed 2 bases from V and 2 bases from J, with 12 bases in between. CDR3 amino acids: CASSPIRGQNTGELFF. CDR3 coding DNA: TGTGCCAGCTCACCAATCAGGGGTCAAAACACCGGGGAGCTGTTTTTT.

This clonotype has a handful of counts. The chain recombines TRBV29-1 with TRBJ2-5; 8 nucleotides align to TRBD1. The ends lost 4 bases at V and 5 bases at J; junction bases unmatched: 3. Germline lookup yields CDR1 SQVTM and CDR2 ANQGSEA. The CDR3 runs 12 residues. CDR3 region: CSVARQGETQYF. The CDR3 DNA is TGCAGCGTTGCCCGACAGGGGGAGACCCAGTACTTC.

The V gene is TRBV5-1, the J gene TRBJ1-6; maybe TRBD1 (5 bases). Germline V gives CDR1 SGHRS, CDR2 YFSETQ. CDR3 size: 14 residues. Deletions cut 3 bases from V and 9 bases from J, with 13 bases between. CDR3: CASSSGLRISPLHF. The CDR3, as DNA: TGCGCCAGCAGCTCGGGACTCAGGATTTCACCCCTCCACTTT.

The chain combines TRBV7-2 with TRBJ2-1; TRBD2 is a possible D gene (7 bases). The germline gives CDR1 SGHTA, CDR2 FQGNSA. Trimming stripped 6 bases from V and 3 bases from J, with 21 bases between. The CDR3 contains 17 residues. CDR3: CASRGFGGGADYNEQFF. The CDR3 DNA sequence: TGTGCCAGCAGAGGGTTTGGGGGGGGCGCAGACTACAATGAGCAGTTCTTC.

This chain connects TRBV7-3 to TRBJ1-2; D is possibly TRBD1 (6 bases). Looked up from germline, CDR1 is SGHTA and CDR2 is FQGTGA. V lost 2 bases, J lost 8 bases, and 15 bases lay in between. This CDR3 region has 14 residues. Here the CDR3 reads CASSLQETGQGYTF. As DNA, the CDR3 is TGTGCCAGCAGCTTACAAGAAACAGGGCAAGGCTACACCTTC. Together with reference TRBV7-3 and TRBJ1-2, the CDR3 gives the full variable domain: GAGVSQTPSNKVTEKGKYVELRCDPISGHTALYWYRQSLGQGPEFLIYFQGTGAADDSGLPNDRFFAVRPEGSVSTLKIQRTERGDSAVYLCASSLQETGQGYTFGSGTRLTVV.

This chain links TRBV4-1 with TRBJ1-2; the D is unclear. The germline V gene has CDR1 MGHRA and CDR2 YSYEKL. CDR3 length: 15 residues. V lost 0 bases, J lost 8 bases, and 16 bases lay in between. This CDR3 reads CASSQDWLGGWGYTF. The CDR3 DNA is TGCGCCAGCAGCCAAGACTGGTTGGGAGGCTGGGGCTACACCTTC.

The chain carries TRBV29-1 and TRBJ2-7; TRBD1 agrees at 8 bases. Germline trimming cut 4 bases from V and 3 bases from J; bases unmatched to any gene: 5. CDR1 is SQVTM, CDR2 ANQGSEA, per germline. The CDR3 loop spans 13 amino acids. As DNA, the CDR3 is TGCAGCGTTGTAGTGGACAGGGTCTACGAGCAGTACTTC. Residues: CSVVVDRVYEQYF.

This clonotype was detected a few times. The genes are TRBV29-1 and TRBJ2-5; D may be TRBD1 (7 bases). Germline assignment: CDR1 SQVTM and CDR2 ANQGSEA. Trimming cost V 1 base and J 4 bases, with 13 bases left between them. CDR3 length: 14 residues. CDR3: CSVEVSGGGETQYF. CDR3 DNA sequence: TGCAGCGTTGAAGTGTCAGGGGGAGGAGAGACCCAGTACTTC.

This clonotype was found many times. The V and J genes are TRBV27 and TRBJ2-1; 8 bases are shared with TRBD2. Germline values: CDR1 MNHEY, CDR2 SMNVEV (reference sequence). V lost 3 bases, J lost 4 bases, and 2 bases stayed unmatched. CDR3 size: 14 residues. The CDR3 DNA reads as TGTGCCAGCAGTTTTAGCGGGGATTACAATGAGCAGTTCTTC. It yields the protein CASSFSGDYNEQFF.

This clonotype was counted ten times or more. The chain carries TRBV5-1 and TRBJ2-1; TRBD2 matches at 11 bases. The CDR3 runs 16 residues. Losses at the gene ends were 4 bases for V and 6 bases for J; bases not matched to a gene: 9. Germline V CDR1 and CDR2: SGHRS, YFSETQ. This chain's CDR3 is CASSPGLAARINEQFF. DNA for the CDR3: TGCGCCAGCAGCCCGGGACTAGCGGCCAGGATCAATGAGCAGTTCTTC.

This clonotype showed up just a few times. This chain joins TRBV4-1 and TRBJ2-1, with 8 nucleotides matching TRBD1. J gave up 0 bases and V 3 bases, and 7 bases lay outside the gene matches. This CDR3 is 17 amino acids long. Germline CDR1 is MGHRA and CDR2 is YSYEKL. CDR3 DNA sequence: TGCGCCAGCAGCCAGCTCCCGGGACAGGTCTCCTACAATGAGCAGTTCTTC. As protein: CASSQLPGQVSYNEQFF.

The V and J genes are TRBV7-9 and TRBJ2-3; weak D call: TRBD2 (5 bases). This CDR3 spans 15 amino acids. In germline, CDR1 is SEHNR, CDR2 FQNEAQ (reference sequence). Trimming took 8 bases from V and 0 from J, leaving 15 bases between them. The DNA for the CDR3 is TGTGCCAGCGGCCCAGCGGTGACTAGCACAGATACGCAGTATTTT. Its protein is CASGPAVTSTDTQYF. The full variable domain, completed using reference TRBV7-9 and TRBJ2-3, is DTGVSQNPRHKITKRGQNVTFRCDPISEHNRLYWYRQTLGQGPEFLTYFQNEAQLEKSRLLSDRFSAERPKGSFSTLEIQRTEQGDSAMYLCASGPAVTSTDTQYFGPGTRLTVL.

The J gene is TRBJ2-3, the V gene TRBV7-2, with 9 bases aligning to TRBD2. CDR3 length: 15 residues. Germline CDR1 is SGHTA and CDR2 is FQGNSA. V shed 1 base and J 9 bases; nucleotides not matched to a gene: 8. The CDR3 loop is CASSLESGGPETQYF. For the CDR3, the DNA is TGTGCCAGCAGCTTAGAGAGCGGGGGGCCCGAAACGCAGTATTTT. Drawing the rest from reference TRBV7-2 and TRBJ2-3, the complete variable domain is GAGVSQSPSNKVTEKGKDVELRCDPISGHTALYWYRQSLGQGLEFLIYFQGNSAPDKSGLPSDRFSAERTGGSVSTLTIQRTQQEDSAVYLCASSLESGGPETQYFGPGTRLTVL.

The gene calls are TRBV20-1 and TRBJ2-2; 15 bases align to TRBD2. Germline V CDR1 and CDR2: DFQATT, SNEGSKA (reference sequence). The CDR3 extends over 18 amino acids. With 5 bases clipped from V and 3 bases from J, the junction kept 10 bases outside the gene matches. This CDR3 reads CSAPTAGLAGGYTGELFF. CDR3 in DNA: TGCAGTGCTCCCACGGCGGGACTAGCGGGGGGCTACACCGGGGAGCTGTTTTTT.

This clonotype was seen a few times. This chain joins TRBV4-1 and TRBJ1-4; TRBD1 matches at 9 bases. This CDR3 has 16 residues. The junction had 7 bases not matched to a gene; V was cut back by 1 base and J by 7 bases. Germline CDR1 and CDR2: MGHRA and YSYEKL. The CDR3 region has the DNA TGCGCCAGCAGCCAAGTAGGAGGGACAGGGCGTGAAAAACTGTTTTTT. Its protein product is CASSQVGGTGREKLFF.

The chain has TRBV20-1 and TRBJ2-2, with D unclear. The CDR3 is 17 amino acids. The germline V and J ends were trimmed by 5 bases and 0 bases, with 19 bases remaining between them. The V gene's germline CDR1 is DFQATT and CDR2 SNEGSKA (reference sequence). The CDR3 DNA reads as TGCAGTGCTTCCGATGCCTCCGCGGATGCGAACACCGGGGAGCTGTTTTTT. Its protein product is CSASDASADANTGELFF.

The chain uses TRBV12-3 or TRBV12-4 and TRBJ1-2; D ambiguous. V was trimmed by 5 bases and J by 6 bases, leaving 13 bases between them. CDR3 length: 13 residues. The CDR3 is CASSLPDRHGYTF. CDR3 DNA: TGTGCCAGCAGTCTGCCCGATAGGCATGGCTACACCTTC.